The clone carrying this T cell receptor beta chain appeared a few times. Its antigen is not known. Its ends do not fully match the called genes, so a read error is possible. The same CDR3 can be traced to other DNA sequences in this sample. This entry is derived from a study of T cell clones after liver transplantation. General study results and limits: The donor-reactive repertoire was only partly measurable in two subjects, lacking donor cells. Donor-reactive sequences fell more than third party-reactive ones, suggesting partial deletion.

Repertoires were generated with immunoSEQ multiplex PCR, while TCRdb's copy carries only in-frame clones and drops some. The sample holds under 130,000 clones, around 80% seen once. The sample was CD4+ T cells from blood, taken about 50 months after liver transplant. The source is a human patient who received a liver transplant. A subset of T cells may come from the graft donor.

As DNA, the CDR3 is TGTGCCAGCAGTGAACTTCGCGATGACAGAAACTTC. This codes for CASSELRDDRNF. The V gene is TRBV6-1, the J gene TRBJ2-7; the D gene is possibly TRBD1 (5 bases). This CDR3 comprises 12 residues. Germline V lookup: CDR1 MNHNS, CDR2 SASEGT.